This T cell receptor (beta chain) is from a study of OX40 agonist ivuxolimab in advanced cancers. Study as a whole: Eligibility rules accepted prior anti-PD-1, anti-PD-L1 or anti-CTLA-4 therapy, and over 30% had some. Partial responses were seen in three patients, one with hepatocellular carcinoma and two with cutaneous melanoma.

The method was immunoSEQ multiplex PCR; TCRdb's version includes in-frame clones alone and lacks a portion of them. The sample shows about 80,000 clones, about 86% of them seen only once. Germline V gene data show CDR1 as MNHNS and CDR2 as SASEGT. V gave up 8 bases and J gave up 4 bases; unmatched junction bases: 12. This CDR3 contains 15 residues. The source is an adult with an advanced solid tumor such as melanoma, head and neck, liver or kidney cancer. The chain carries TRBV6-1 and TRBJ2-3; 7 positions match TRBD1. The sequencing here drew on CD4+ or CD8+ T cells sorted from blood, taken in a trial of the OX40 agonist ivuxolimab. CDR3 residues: CASAQSVGGSDTQYF. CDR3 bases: TGTGCCAGCGCCCAGAGCGTAGGGGGCTCAGATACGCAGTATTTT.